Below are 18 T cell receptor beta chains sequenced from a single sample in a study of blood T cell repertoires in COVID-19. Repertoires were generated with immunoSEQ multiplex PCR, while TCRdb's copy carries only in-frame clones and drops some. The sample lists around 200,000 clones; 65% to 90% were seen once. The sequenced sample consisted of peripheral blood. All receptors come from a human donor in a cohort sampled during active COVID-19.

CDR3 sequence reads: CASSYSRTTQTDTQYF. As DNA, the CDR3 is TGTGCCAGCAGTTACTCCAGGACTACCCAGACCGATACGCAGTATTTT. V is TRBV6-5 and J is TRBJ2-3; a weak D match, TRBD2 (6 bases). V lost 0 bases and J 6 bases, leaving 16 bases between the germline ends. Germline V gene data show CDR1 as MNHEY and CDR2 as SVGAGI. The CDR3 totals 16 residues.

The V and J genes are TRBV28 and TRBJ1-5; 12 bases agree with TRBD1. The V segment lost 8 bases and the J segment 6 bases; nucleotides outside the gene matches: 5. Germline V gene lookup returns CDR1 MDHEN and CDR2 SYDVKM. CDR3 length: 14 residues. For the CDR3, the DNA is TGTGCCAGCCGTGGGACAGGGGGCGGTCAGCCCCAGCATTTT. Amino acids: CASRGTGGGQPQHF.

The CDR3 DNA reads as TGTGCCAGCAGCAAAAGACAGGACCCCTCCTACGAGCAGTACTTC. This codes for CASSKRQDPSYEQYF. The chain joins TRBV21-1 to TRBJ2-7; the table names TRBD1, a call not compared with the DNA. TRBV21-1 is a pseudogene. CDR3 length: 15 residues.

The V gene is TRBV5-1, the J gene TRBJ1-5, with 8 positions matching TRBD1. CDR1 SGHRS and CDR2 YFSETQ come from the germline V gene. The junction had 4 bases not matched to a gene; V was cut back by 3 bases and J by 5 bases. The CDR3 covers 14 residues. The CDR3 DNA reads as TGCGCCAGCAGCTACGGACAGGGAGATCAGCCCCAGCATTTT. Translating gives CASSYGQGDQPQHF.

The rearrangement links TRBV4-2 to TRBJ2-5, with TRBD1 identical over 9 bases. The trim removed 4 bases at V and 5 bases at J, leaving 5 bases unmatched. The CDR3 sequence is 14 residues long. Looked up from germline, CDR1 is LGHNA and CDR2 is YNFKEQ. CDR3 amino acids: CASSPGQGLETQYF. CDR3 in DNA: TGTGCCAGCAGCCCGGGACAGGGCCTCGAGACCCAGTACTTC.

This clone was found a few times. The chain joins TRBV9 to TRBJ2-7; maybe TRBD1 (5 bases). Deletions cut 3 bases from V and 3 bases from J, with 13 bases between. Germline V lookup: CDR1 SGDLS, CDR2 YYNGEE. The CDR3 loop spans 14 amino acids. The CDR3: CASSESTGIYEQYF. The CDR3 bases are TGTGCCAGCAGCGAATCCACAGGAATCTACGAGCAGTACTTC.

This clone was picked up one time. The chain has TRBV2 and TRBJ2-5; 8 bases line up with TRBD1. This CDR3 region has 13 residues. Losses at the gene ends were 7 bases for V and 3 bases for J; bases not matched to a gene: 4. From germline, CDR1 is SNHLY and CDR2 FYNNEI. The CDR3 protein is CASTTTGEETQYF. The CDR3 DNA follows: TGTGCCAGCACTACGACAGGGGAAGAGACCCAGTACTTC.

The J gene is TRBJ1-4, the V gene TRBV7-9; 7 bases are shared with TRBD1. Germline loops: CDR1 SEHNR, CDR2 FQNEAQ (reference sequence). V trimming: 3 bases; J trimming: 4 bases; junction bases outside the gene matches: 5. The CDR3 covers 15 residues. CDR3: CASSLGDSHNEKLFF. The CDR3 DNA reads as TGTGCCAGCAGCTTGGGGGACAGCCATAATGAAAAACTGTTTTTT. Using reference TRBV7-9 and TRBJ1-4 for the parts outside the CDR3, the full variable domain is DTGVSQNPRHKITKRGQNVTFRCDPISEHNRLYWYRQTLGQGPEFLTYFQNEAQLEKSRLLSDRFSAERPKGSFSTLEIQRTEQGDSAMYLCASSLGDSHNEKLFFGSGTQLSVL.

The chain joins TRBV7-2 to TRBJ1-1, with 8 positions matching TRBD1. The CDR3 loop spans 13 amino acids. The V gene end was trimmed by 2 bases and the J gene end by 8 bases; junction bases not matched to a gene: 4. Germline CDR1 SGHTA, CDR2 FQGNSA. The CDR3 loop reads CASSLTWTGEAFF. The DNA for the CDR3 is TGTGCCAGCAGCTTAACCTGGACAGGGGAAGCTTTCTTT.

The CDR3 nucleotides are TGTGCCAGTAGTGACAGGTTCTATGGCTACACCTTC. Translation: CASSDRFYGYTF. The V call is TRBV19, the J call TRBJ1-2; D might be TRBD1 (6 bases). The CDR3 spans 12 residues. CDR1 and CDR2 from the germline V gene are LNHDA and SQIVND (reference sequence). V lost 5 bases and J lost 4, with 8 bases in between.

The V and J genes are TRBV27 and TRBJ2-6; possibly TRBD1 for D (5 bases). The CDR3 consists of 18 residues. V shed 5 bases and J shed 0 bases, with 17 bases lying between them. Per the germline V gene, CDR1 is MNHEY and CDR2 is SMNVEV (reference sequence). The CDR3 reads CASSHRTKPYSGANVLTF. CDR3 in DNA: TGTGCCAGCAGTCACCGGACAAAACCATACTCTGGGGCCAACGTCCTGACTTTC.

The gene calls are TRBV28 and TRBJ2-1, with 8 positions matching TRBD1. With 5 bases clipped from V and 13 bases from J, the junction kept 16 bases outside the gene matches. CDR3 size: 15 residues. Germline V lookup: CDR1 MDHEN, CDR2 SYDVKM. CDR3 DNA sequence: TGTGCCAGCAGTCCACTATCCCGGACAGGGAAGGGTCAGTTCTTC. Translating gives CASSPLSRTGKGQFF.

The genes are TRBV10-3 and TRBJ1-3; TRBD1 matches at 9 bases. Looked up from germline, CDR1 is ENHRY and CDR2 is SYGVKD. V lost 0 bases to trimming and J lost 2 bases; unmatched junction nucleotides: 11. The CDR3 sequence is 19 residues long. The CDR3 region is CAISESGGTGSSTGNTIYF. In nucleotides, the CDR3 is TGTGCCATCAGTGAGTCGGGAGGGACAGGGTCATCTACTGGAAACACCATATATTTT.

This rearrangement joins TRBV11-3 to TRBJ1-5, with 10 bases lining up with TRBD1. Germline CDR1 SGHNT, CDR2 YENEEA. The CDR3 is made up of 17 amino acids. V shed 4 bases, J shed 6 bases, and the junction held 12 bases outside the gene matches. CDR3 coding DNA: TGTGCCAGCAGCTCCTGCATCGGACAGGGGGGGCGTCAGCCCCAGCATTTT. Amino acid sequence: CASSSCIGQGGRQPQHF.

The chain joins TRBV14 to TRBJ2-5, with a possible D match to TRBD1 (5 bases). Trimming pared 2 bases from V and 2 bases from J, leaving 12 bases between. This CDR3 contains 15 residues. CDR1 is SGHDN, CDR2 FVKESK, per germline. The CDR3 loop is CASSQMTANQETQYF. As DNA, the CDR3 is TGTGCCAGCAGCCAAATGACAGCGAATCAAGAGACCCAGTACTTC.

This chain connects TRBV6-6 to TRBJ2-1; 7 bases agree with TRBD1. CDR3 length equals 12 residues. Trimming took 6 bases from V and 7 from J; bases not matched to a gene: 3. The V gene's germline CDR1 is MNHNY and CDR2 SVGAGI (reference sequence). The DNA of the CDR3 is TGTGCCAGCAGCTCGACAGGGAATGAGCAGTTCTTC. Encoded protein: CASSSTGNEQFF.

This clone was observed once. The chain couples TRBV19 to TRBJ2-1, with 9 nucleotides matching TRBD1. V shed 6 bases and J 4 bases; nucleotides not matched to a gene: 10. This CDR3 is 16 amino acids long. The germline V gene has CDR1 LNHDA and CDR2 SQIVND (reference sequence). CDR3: CASRLFPGQGYNEQFF. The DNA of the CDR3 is TGTGCCAGTAGACTCTTCCCGGGACAGGGTTACAATGAGCAGTTCTTC.

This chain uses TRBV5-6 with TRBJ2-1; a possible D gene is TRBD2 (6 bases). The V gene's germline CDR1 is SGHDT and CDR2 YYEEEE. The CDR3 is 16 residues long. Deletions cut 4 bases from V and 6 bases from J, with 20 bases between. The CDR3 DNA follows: TGTGCCAGCAGCATGGATCAGCGGGTATTCGGCAATGAGCAGTTCTTC. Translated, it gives CASSMDQRVFGNEQFF.